This paragraph covers one T cell receptor beta chain sequence. Participant ages covered roughly 18 to 90 years across approximately 25 US areas. Recovery meant two consecutive negative NP/OP PCR tests, professional clearance, or resolved symptoms. Looked up from germline, CDR1 is MNHEY and CDR2 is SVGAGI. The V end was cut by 4 bases, the J end by 4 bases, with 7 bases between. The CDR3 contains 13 residues. Some clones are missing from TCRdb's copy, which holds only in-frame ones; the method was immunoSEQ multiplex PCR. The data hold 150,000 to 200,000 clones, with 70% to 90% observed a single time. This entry is derived from a study of blood T cell repertoires in COVID-19. Study information: Sources were T cells, B-cell-depleted T cells, or PBMCs; the material itself was cDNA or gDNA.

The sequenced sample was PBMCs or T cells enriched from blood (not recorded which). The sequence came from a woman younger than 30 who had recovered from COVID-19. The V gene is TRBV6-5, the J gene TRBJ2-2; the D is unclear. CDR3 nucleotides: TGTGCCAGCAGTTGGGCGAGCACCGGGGAGCTGTTTTTT. This codes for CASSWASTGELFF.